This T cell receptor (beta chain) was observed in a study of shared clonotypes between healthy human individuals. Whole-study findings and limits: The generation probabilities recorded for non-shared clonotypes fell below those of clonotypes shared by all four donors. Even with large depth, rarefaction showed that sorted-subset sequencing was incomplete. Approximately 4.6% of naive CD4 clonotypes were shared across a few donors.

The repertoire was sequenced with immunoSEQ multiplex PCR; TCRdb's copy has only in-frame clones and lacks some. The data hold around 2,100,000 clones, with around 96% observed a single time. Turning to this clone: Its specificity is not known.

CD45RO-negative, CCR7-positively selected cells formed the naive CD8 fraction, excluding terminally differentiated effector memory CD45RA+ cells. The ends were cut back, 4 bases at V and 4 bases at J, with 14 bases in the middle. CDR1 is MNHNS, CDR2 SASEGT, per germline. CDR3 length: 15 residues. The sequence derives from a man aged 18 to 30 in good health. The chain links TRBV6-1 to TRBJ2-1; possible D gene TRBD2, 7 bases. The material sequenced was naive CD8+ T cells sorted from blood. CDR3 DNA: TGTGCCAGCAGTGGAGGGGGAGGGATGTACAATGAGCAGTTCTTC. As protein: CASSGGGGMYNEQFF.